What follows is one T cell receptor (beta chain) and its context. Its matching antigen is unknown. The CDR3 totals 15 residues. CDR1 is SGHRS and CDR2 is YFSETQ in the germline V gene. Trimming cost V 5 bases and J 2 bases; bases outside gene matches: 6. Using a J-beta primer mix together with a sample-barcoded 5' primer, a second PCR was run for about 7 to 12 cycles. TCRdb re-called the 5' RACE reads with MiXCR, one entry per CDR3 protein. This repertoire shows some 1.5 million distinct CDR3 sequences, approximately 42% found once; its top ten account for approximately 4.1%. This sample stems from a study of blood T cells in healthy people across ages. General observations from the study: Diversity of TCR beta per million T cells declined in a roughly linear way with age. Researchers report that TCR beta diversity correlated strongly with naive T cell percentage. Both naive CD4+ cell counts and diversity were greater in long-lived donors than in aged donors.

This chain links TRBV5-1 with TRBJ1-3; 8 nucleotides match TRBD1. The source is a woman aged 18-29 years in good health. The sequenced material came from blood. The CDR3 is CASSPGGSTGNTIYF. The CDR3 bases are TGCGCCAGCAGTCCAGGGGGCTCGACTGGAAACACCATATATTTT.